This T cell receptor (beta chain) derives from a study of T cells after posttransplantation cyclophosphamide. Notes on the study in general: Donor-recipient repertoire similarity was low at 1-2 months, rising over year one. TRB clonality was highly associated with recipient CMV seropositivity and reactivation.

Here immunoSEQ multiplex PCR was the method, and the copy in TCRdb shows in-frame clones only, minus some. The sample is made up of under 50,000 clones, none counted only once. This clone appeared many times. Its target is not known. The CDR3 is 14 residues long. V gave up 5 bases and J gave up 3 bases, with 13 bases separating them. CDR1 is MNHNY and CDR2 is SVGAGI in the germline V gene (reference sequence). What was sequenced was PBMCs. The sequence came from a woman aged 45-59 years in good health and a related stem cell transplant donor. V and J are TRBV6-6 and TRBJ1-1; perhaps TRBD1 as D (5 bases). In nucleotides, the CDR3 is TGTGCCAGCAGTGGAGACGCGGGGGACACTGAAGCTTTCTTT. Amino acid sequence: CASSGDAGDTEAFF.